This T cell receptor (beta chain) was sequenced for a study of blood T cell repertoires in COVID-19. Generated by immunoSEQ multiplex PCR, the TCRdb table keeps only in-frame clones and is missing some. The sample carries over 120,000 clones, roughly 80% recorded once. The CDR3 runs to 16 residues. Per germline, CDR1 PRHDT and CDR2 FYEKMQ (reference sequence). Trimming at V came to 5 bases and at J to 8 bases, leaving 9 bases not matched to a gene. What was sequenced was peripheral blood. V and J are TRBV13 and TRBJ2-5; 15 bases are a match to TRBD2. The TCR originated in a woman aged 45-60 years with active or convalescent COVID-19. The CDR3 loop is CASSGGLAGGKRTQYF. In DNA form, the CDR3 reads TGTGCCAGCAGCGGAGGACTAGCGGGGGGGAAGAGAACCCAGTACTTC.